This TCR beta chain was recorded in a study of Ad26.COV2.S vaccination and SARS-CoV-2 variants. For the study at large: Participants got Ad26.COV2.S intramuscularly, once or twice 56 days apart.

Assay used: immunoSEQ multiplex PCR; TCRdb lists only in-frame clones, some missing. The data hold some 500,000 clones, with about 88% observed a single time. Study-wide findings and caveats: Vaccine and placebo recipients had comparable breadth of non-spike TCRs. Spike-specific TCR breadth ran higher among vaccine recipients than placebo recipients.

The treatment was: over 15 received Ad26.COV2.S at low or high dose, single or two shots; a few received placebo; per-sample allocation not given. Following the first vaccine or placebo injection, samples were taken on day 63. This clone was recorded only once. The antigen is unknown. Germline values: CDR1 LNHNV, CDR2 YYDKDF (reference sequence). V was pared by 1 base and J by 5 bases, with 9 bases of the junction left unmatched. The CDR3 is made up of 17 amino acids. This chain uses TRBV15 with TRBJ1-2; 11 bases are a match to TRBD1. The sequence came from a person aged 18-60 years who received the Ad26.COV2.S COVID-19 vaccine or a placebo. The starting material was peripheral blood, obtained in a trial of Ad26.COV2.S vaccine versus placebo. CDR3 coding DNA: TGTGCCACCAGCAGAGTGTCCGGGACAGGGGGAAGGTATGGCTACACCTTC. This translates into CATSRVSGTGGRYGYTF.